These 26 T cell receptor beta chains originate from one sample sequenced in a study of T-cell memory formation after mild COVID-19. TCRdb fed the 5' RACE reads into MiXCR, producing one record per CDR3 protein. The sample includes 250,000 to 300,000 distinct CDR3 sequences, 15% to 20% of them seen just once. Material: PBMCs or a T cell subset sorted from them (not recorded which). The source of these receptors is a man aged 18 to 30 who had mild COVID-19 (a few samples of this study predate the infection). Cell type and time point are not known.

This clonotype was counted ten times or more. The V gene is TRBV7-9, the J gene TRBJ2-2, with 7 bases matching TRBD1. Germline loops: CDR1 SEHNR, CDR2 FQNEAQ (reference sequence). The junction had 4 bases not matched to a gene; V was cut back by 6 bases and J by 3 bases. The CDR3 has 14 amino acids. CDR3 sequence reads: CASSYDRDTGELFF. CDR3 nucleotides: TGTGCCAGCAGTTACGACAGGGACACCGGGGAGCTGTTTTTT.

The gene calls are TRBV3-1 and TRBJ1-1; D unresolved. The V and J ends lost 1 base and 5 bases respectively, with 14 bases between them. CDR1 is LGHDT and CDR2 is YNNKEL in the germline V gene (reference sequence). The CDR3 is made up of 15 amino acids. CDR3 nucleotide sequence: TGTGCCAGCAGCCAAGGTGGAGGGATCATTACTGAAGCTTTCTTT. It encodes CASSQGGGIITEAFF.

This clonotype has just a few counts. The rearrangement links TRBV7-2 to TRBJ2-1; 11 bases agree with TRBD1. The ends lost 7 bases at V and 7 bases at J; junction bases unmatched: 6. The CDR3 is 14 amino acids. Germline values: CDR1 SGHTA, CDR2 FQGNSA. CDR3 in amino acids: CASKGQGALNEQFF. In DNA, the CDR3 is TGTGCCAGCAAAGGACAGGGGGCGCTTAATGAGCAGTTCTTC.

The CDR3 coding sequence is TGTGCCAGCAGCTTAAATGGTTTCACTGAAGCTTTCTTT. Residues: CASSLNGFTEAFF. The chain has TRBV7-9 and TRBJ1-1; D unresolved. The CDR3 contains 13 residues. Germline loops: CDR1 SEHNR, CDR2 FQNEAQ (reference sequence). V was trimmed by 2 bases and J by 4 bases, leaving 8 bases between them.

The chain links TRBV4-3 to TRBJ1-2; 9 nucleotides line up with TRBD1. CDR3 length equals 14 residues. V was pared by 4 bases and J by 3 bases, with 3 bases of the junction left unmatched. Per the germline V gene, CDR1 is LGHNA and CDR2 is YSLEER. CDR3 in amino acids: CASSLWTGDYGYTF. The CDR3 DNA sequence: TGCGCCAGCAGCCTGTGGACAGGGGACTATGGCTACACCTTC.

This clonotype was counted a few times. The chain is built from TRBV29-1 and TRBJ1-1, with unresolved D. This CDR3 comprises 12 residues. V gave up 7 bases and J gave up 3 bases, with 12 bases separating them. The germline CDR1 and CDR2 sequences are SQVTM and ANQGSEA. The CDR3 sequence is CSGHRGDTEAFF. CDR3 DNA sequence: TGCAGCGGGCACCGCGGGGACACTGAAGCTTTCTTT. The full variable domain, completed using reference TRBV29-1 and TRBJ1-1, is SAVISQKPSRDICQRGTSLTIQCQVDSQVTMMFWYRQQPGQSLTLIATANQGSEATYESGFVIDKFPISRPNLTFSTLTVSNMSPEDSSIYLCSGHRGDTEAFFGQGTRLTVV.

There are a few counts of this clonotype. In DNA form, the CDR3 reads TGCGCCAGCAGCTTGGCCTCTAGCGGGGGGGCCACAGATACGCAGTATTTT. Residues: CASSLASSGGATDTQYF. V is TRBV5-1 and J is TRBJ2-3; 12 positions agree with TRBD2. The CDR3 sequence is 17 residues long. V lost 0 bases and J lost 2; bases outside the gene matches: 4. CDR1 and CDR2 (germline): SGHRS, YFSETQ.

This clonotype was counted at least ten times. This chain joins TRBV5-5 and TRBJ2-7; D is perhaps TRBD1 (6 bases). CDR1 is SGHKS, CDR2 YYEKEE, per germline (reference sequence). The CDR3 extends over 13 amino acids. Trimming removed 6 bases at V and 3 bases at J, with 13 bases between. CDR3 region: CASTQGFNYEQYF. The DNA of the CDR3 is TGTGCCAGCACACAGGGCTTTAACTACGAGCAGTACTTC.

This clonotype was observed a few times. The chain employs TRBV10-3 and TRBJ1-2; no definite D call. The CDR3 extends over 16 amino acids. V lost 0 bases to trimming and J lost 4 bases, with 15 bases between them. Germline loops: CDR1 ENHRY, CDR2 SYGVKD. The CDR3 bases are TGTGCCATCAGTGAGTCAGAGGGCAGGAAAAGCTATGGCTACACCTTC. Encoded protein: CAISESEGRKSYGYTF.

The chain joins TRBV5-4 to TRBJ1-1; 7 positions agree with TRBD1. The ends lost 3 bases at V and 3 bases at J; junction bases unmatched: 8. The germline CDR1 and CDR2 sequences are SGHNT and YYREEE (reference sequence). CDR3 length: 15 residues. Written as DNA, the CDR3 is TGTGCCAGCAGCTCGAAAGTAACAGGGGACACTGAAGCTTTCTTT. It yields the protein CASSSKVTGDTEAFF. The full variable domain, completed using reference TRBV5-4 and TRBJ1-1, is ETGVTQSPTHLIKTRGQQVTLRCSSQSGHNTVSWYQQALGQGPQFIFQYYREEENGRGNFPPRFSGLQFPNYSSELNVNALELDDSALYLCASSSKVTGDTEAFFGQGTRLTVV.

J is TRBJ2-1 and V is TRBV6-2 or TRBV6-3; TRBD2 aligns across 15 bases. J gave up 5 bases and V 2 bases, and 1 base lay outside the gene matches. Germline V gene sequence: CDR1 MNHEY, CDR2 SVGEGT. The CDR3 sequence is 16 residues long. This CDR3 is CASSYGLAGGHNEQFF. The CDR3 coding sequence is TGTGCCAGCAGTTACGGACTAGCGGGGGGGCACAATGAGCAGTTCTTC.

The CDR3 region has the DNA TGTGCCAGCAGTAAGGACCCCAGCGGGACCCAGTACTTC. It specifies CASSKDPSGTQYF. The chain uses TRBV27 and TRBJ2-5; tentative D call: TRBD2 (5 bases). The CDR3 consists of 13 residues. V lost 5 bases to trimming and J lost 7 bases, with 14 bases between them. Germline CDR1 reads MNHEY; CDR2 reads SMNVEV (reference sequence).

The chain has TRBV7-2 and TRBJ2-3; no firm D call. The length of the CDR3 is 13 residues. Germline values: CDR1 SGHTA, CDR2 FQGNSA. Trimming shortened V by 5 bases and J by 5 bases, and 11 bases separated the two germline ends. This CDR3 reads CASSPPPQDTQYF. The CDR3 region has the DNA TGTGCCAGCAGCCCCCCCCCTCAAGATACGCAGTATTTT. Looking up the rest from reference TRBV7-2 and TRBJ2-3 gives the full variable domain: GAGVSQSPSNKVTEKGKDVELRCDPISGHTALYWYRQSLGQGLEFLIYFQGNSAPDKSGLPSDRFSAERTGGSVSTLTIQRTQQEDSAVYLCASSPPPQDTQYFGPGTRLTVL.

This chain uses TRBV7-9 with TRBJ1-6, with unresolved D. The length of the CDR3 is 15 residues. Trimming took 5 bases from V and 9 from J, leaving 17 bases between them. Germline CDR1 SEHNR, CDR2 FQNEAQ (reference sequence). CDR3 DNA sequence: TGTGCCAGCAGCCCTGGCCGTCCCGCCACTTCACCCCTCCACTTT. Translation gives CASSPGRPATSPLHF. The entire variable domain, with the rest obtained from reference TRBV7-9 and TRBJ1-6, is as follows: DTGVSQNPRHKITKRGQNVTFRCDPISEHNRLYWYRQTLGQGPEFLTYFQNEAQLEKSRLLSDRFSAERPKGSFSTLEIQRTEQGDSAMYLCASSPGRPATSPLHFGNGTRLTVT.

The chain recombines TRBV5-1 with TRBJ2-7, with D perhaps matching TRBD2 (6 bases). The CDR3 spans 15 residues. V was cut by 0 bases and J by 7 bases, with 17 bases left in between. Germline V gene sequence: CDR1 SGHRS, CDR2 YFSETQ. DNA for the CDR3: TGCGCCAGCAGCTTGGGGGACTCAACTCGGGGGGAGCAGTACGTC. This encodes CASSLGDSTRGEQYV.

V gene TRBV7-2 combines with J gene TRBJ2-7; D is uncertain. V lost 4 bases, J lost 2 bases, and 9 bases lay in between. Germline CDR1 reads SGHTA; CDR2 reads FQGNSA. The CDR3 sequence is 13 residues long. CDR3 sequence (DNA): TGTGCCAGCAGCTCCTACGCGGCCTACGAGCAGTACTTC. Protein sequence: CASSSYAAYEQYF.

This chain uses TRBV7-9 with TRBJ1-1; D is perhaps TRBD1 (6 bases). Germline CDR1 is SEHNR and CDR2 is FQNEAQ (reference sequence). Trimming removed 5 bases from V and 8 bases from J, with 21 bases in between. CDR3 length equals 15 residues. The CDR3: CASSVGSGVLLEAFF. CDR3 in DNA: TGTGCCAGCAGCGTGGGATCAGGGGTCCTCCTAGAAGCTTTCTTT.

This clonotype was found a few times. The chain recombines TRBV27 with TRBJ1-1; 7 nucleotides match TRBD1. Germline CDR1 is MNHEY and CDR2 is SMNVEV (reference sequence). With V trimmed by 6 bases and J by 9 bases, 7 bases remained unmatched. The CDR3 extends over 12 amino acids. CDR3 DNA sequence: TGTGCCAGCAGACATCCGGGACAGCAAGCTTTCTTT. Residues: CASRHPGQQAFF.

The J gene is TRBJ2-3, the V gene TRBV6-5; 8 bases align to TRBD2. Germline values: CDR1 MNHEY, CDR2 SVGAGI. The CDR3 totals 15 residues. V was pared by 5 bases and J by 6 bases, with 10 bases of the junction left unmatched. The CDR3 nucleotides are TGTGCCAGCAGTCTCCGTTCGGGGGGGGGCGATACGCAGTATTTT. This translates into CASSLRSGGGDTQYF.

The rearrangement joins TRBV20-1 to TRBJ1-1; the D is unclear. This CDR3 has 13 residues. The V gene lost 1 base and the J gene lost 5 bases, with 11 bases spanning the gap. The germline gives CDR1 DFQATT, CDR2 SNEGSKA (reference sequence). The chain's CDR3 is CSARVGGKTEAFF. CDR3 coding DNA: TGCAGTGCTAGAGTAGGAGGGAAAACTGAAGCTTTCTTT.

This clonotype was counted only a few times. The V and J genes are TRBV9 and TRBJ2-3; D ambiguous. With 0 bases removed from V and 4 bases from J, the gap between germline ends came to 18 bases. This CDR3 has 17 residues. Germline V CDR1 and CDR2: SGDLS, YYNGEE. Written as DNA, the CDR3 is TGTGCCAGCAGCGTAGGGGCGAGTGGCAGCGTTGCAGATACGCAGTATTTT. It specifies CASSVGASGSVADTQYF. Full variable domain (missing parts from reference TRBV9 and TRBJ2-3): DSGVTQTPKHLITATGQRVTLRCSPRSGDLSVYWYQQSLDQGLQFLIQYYNGEERAKGNILERFSAQQFPDLHSELNLSSLELGDSALYFCASSVGASGSVADTQYFGPGTRLTVL.

The J gene is TRBJ1-4, the V gene TRBV5-5; D is undetermined. The V end was cut by 0 bases, the J end by 8 bases, with 2 bases between. This CDR3 is 11 amino acids long. The V gene's germline CDR1 is SGHKS and CDR2 YYEKEE (reference sequence). CDR3 DNA sequence: TGTGCCAGCAGCTTGGTCGAAAAACTGTTTTTT. This translates into CASSLVEKLFF.

This clonotype was recorded a few times. The chain joins TRBV15 to TRBJ1-4, with D possibly being TRBD1 (5 bases). CDR1 and CDR2 (germline): LNHNV, YYDKDF (reference sequence). The V end was cut by 0 bases, the J end by 6 bases, with 11 bases between. The CDR3 has 15 residues. In DNA form, the CDR3 reads TGTGCCACCAGCAGAGATATCAGGGTGGATGAAAAACTGTTTTTT. Translating gives CATSRDIRVDEKLFF.

The gene calls are TRBV5-4 and TRBJ2-7, with 11 bases matching TRBD1. V lost 0 bases and J lost 6; bases outside the gene matches: 2. The CDR3 is made up of 14 amino acids. From germline, CDR1 is SGHNT and CDR2 YYREEE (reference sequence). The CDR3 DNA follows: TGTGCCAGCAGCTTGGAAGGACAGGGGGCCGAGCAGTACTTC. This gives the protein CASSLEGQGAEQYF.

This clonotype was counted only a few times. This rearrangement joins TRBV6-2 or TRBV6-3 to TRBJ2-7; 10 nucleotides line up with TRBD2. This CDR3 spans 15 amino acids. Germline lookup yields CDR1 MNHEY and CDR2 SVGEGT. V lost 6 bases, J lost 4 bases, and 9 bases stayed unmatched. This CDR3 reads CASRIGASGGYEQYV. The DNA of the CDR3 is TGTGCCAGCAGGATTGGGGCTAGCGGGGGTTACGAGCAGTACGTC.

The rearrangement uses TRBV15 and TRBJ1-5; D gene uncertain. CDR1 and CDR2 from the germline V gene are LNHNV and YYDKDF (reference sequence). The CDR3 spans 13 residues. V was pared by 1 base and J by 6 bases, with 7 bases between. CDR3 sequence (DNA): TGTGCCACCAGCAGAGGGGGTTTTCAGCCCCAGCATTTT. Amino acids: CATSRGGFQPQHF.